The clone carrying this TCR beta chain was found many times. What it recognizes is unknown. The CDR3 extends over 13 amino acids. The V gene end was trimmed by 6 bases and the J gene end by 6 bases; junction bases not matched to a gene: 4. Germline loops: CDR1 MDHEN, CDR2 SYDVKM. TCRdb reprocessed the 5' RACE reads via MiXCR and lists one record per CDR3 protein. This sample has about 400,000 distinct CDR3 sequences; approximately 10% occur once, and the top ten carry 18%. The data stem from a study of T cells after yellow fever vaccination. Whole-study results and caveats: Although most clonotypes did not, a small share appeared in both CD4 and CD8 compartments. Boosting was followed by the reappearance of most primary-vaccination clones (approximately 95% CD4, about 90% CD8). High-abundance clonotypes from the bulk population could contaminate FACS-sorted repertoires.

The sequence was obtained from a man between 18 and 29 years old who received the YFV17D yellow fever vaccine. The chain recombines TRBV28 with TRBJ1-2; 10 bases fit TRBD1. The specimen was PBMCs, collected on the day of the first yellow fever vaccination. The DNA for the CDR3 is TGTGCCAGCAGGCAGACAGGGGGCCATGGCTACACCTTC. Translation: CASRQTGGHGYTF.